A single sample is the source of the 12 T cell receptor beta chains below, sequenced in a study of blood T cell repertoires in COVID-19. Data came from immunoSEQ multiplex PCR; TCRdb stores just in-frame clones and leaves some out. The repertoire holds approximately 440,000 clones, with approximately 86% as singletons. What was sequenced was PBMCs or T cells enriched from blood (not recorded which). The receptors were sampled from a woman in her late teens or twenties who had recovered from COVID-19.

The chain joins TRBV7-9 to TRBJ2-5; 9 bases are a match to TRBD2. The CDR3 runs to 15 residues. Germline V gives CDR1 SEHNR, CDR2 FQNEAQ (reference sequence). The trim removed 5 bases at V and 3 bases at J, leaving 7 bases unmatched. CDR3 loop: CASSLGLALKETQYF. The CDR3 region has the DNA TGTGCCAGCAGCCTGGGACTAGCCCTTAAAGAGACCCAGTACTTC.

This chain links TRBV6-5 with TRBJ1-1, with TRBD1 matching 10 bases. With 2 bases clipped from V and 3 bases from J, the junction kept 3 bases outside the gene matches. Germline V lookup: CDR1 MNHEY, CDR2 SVGAGI. The CDR3 runs to 15 residues. The CDR3: CASSYGTGEDTEAFF. In DNA form, the CDR3 reads TGTGCCAGCAGTTACGGGACAGGGGAGGACACTGAAGCTTTCTTT.

The rearrangement uses TRBV27 and TRBJ1-5; 7 nucleotides align to TRBD1. From germline, CDR1 is MNHEY and CDR2 SMNVEV (reference sequence). The CDR3 is made up of 15 amino acids. V lost 5 bases, J lost 1 base, and 5 bases stayed unmatched. This CDR3 is CASSPSTGSNQPQHF. CDR3 DNA: TGTGCCAGCAGTCCCTCGACAGGGAGCAATCAGCCCCAGCATTTT.

This chain connects TRBV9 to TRBJ2-3, with D possibly being TRBD1 (5 bases). CDR3 length: 16 amino acids. Trimming shortened V by 4 bases and J by 2 bases, and 17 bases separated the two germline ends. Germline V lookup: CDR1 SGDLS, CDR2 YYNGEE. DNA of the CDR3: TGTGCCAGCAGCCCTACCCGACAGCTATCCACAGATACGCAGTATTTT. It codes for CASSPTRQLSTDTQYF. The whole variable domain, remainder taken from reference TRBV9 and TRBJ2-3, is DSGVTQTPKHLITATGQRVTLRCSPRSGDLSVYWYQQSLDQGLQFLIQYYNGEERAKGNILERFSAQQFPDLHSELNLSSLELGDSALYFCASSPTRQLSTDTQYFGPGTRLTVL.

The chain is built from TRBV28 and TRBJ1-1; TRBD1 might be the D (5 bases). There are 15 residues in the CDR3. Germline V gives CDR1 MDHEN, CDR2 SYDVKM. Trimming stripped 7 bases from V and 3 bases from J, with 18 bases between. In DNA form, the CDR3 reads TGTGCCAGCACCCTCTCCGGGGGGAGAGACACTGAAGCTTTCTTT. It translates to CASTLSGGRDTEAFF.

This sequence joins TRBV12-5 and TRBJ2-1; D perhaps matches TRBD1 (6 bases). V was cut by 5 bases and J by 0 bases, with 11 bases left in between. Germline CDR1 and CDR2: LGHNT and FRNRAP. The CDR3 is 15 residues long. The CDR3 protein is CASGDDRSSYNEQFF. CDR3 bases: TGTGCTAGTGGTGACGACAGGTCCTCCTACAATGAGCAGTTCTTC. Filled out from reference TRBV12-5 and TRBJ2-1, the complete variable domain reads DARVTQTPRHKVTEMGQEVTMRCQPILGHNTVFWYRQTMMQGLELLAYFRNRAPLDDSGMPKDRFSAEMPDATLATLKIQPSEPRDSAVYFCASGDDRSSYNEQFFGPGTRLTVL.

The rearrangement joins TRBV3-1 (or the pseudogene TRBV3-2) to TRBJ1-2; D ambiguous. Trimming shortened V by 1 base and J by 2 bases, and 11 bases separated the two germline ends. Germline CDR1 is LGHDT and CDR2 is YNNKEL (reference sequence). CDR3 size: 15 residues. The CDR3 DNA follows: TGTGCCAGCAGCCAAGGAAATATGGCAAACTATGGCTACACCTTC. As protein: CASSQGNMANYGYTF.

This clone was found a few times. This chain links TRBV28 with TRBJ1-2; 11 nucleotides align to TRBD1. Germline assignment: CDR1 MDHEN and CDR2 SYDVKM. This CDR3 contains 16 residues. The trim removed 6 bases at V and 4 bases at J, leaving 10 bases unmatched. The CDR3 coding sequence is TGTGCCAGCAGGGGACAGGGGGATTTTGGGGGCTATGGCTACACCTTC. This translates into CASRGQGDFGGYGYTF.

This chain's CDR3 is CASSLDRVSVSPYTF. CDR3 nucleotide sequence: TGTGCCAGCAGCTTAGATCGGGTGTCGGTGAGCCCCTACACCTTC. This chain connects TRBV11-2 to TRBJ1-2; D ambiguous. V dropped 0 bases and J dropped 10 bases, with 18 bases sitting between them. The CDR3 contains 15 residues. CDR1 and CDR2 (germline): SGHAT, FQNNGV.

Only one count was recorded for this clone. V and J are TRBV6-5 and TRBJ2-7; D gene unclear. CDR1 and CDR2 from the germline V gene are MNHEY and SVGAGI. V was cut by 0 bases and J by 5 bases, with 11 bases left in between. CDR3 length: 14 amino acids. CDR3 loop: CASSYSFSRDEQYF. The CDR3 DNA is TGTGCCAGCAGTTACTCTTTTTCTCGCGACGAGCAGTACTTC.

Notes on this clone: Other DNA sequences in this specimen translate into the identical CDR3. The chain couples TRBV5-1 to TRBJ2-6; D remains ambiguous. The CDR3 has 14 amino acids. The V gene's germline CDR1 is SGHRS and CDR2 YFSETQ. Trimming took off 0 bases at V and 4 bases at J, with 5 bases between the two ends. The CDR3 DNA follows: TGCGCCAGCAGCTTGGGTCCGGGGGCCAACGTCCTGACTTTC. Its translation: CASSLGPGANVLTF.

The chain joins TRBV19 to TRBJ1-5, with D possibly TRBD1 on 5 matching bases. The CDR3 consists of 14 residues. Trimming cost V 4 bases and J 3 bases, with 10 bases left between them. Germline V gene sequence: CDR1 LNHDA, CDR2 SQIVND (reference sequence). CDR3 coding DNA: TGTGCCAGTAGTAAAAGACAGATCAATCAGCCCCAGCATTTT. Translated, it gives CASSKRQINQPQHF.